What follows describes a single TCR beta chain. Study processing details: Reference gene primer amplification yielded estimated nucleated cell counts. TCRdb's copy holds only in-frame clones and misses some; the assay was immunoSEQ multiplex PCR. V and J calls and clone size are those listed in that table; D and trimming were worked out from the DNA. The table includes roughly 300,000 clones, around 90% detected once. Those who participated ranged in age from about 18 to 89 years and resided in about two dozen US areas. The data derive from a study of blood T cell repertoires in COVID-19. Study details: The origin of the acute and convalescent COVID-19 samples was the United States, Italy and Spain. In each case, the material was cDNA or gDNA derived from T cells, B-cell-depleted T cells, or PBMCs.

Deletions cut 10 bases from V and 6 bases from J, with 16 bases between. The germline V gene encodes CDR1 LNHDA and CDR2 SQIVND (reference sequence). This CDR3 is built from 13 residues. The sequenced material came from PBMCs or T cells enriched from blood (not recorded which). V gene TRBV19 combines with J gene TRBJ2-1; a weak D match, TRBD2 (6 bases). The receptor was derived from a woman in her 40s with acute COVID-19. The CDR3 coding sequence is TGTGCCACCACCGCCATGGGGGGCAATGAGCAGTTCTTC. It specifies CATTAMGGNEQFF.